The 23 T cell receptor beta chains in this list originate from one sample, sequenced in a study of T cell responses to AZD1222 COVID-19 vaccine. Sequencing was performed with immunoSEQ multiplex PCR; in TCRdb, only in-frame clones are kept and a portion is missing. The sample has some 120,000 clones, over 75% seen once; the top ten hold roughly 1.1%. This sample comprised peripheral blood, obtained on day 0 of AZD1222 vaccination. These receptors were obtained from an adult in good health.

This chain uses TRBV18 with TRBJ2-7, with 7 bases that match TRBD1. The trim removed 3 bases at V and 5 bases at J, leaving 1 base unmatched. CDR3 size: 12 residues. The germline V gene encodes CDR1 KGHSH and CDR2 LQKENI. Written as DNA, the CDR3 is TGTGCCAGCTCACCTACAGGGGACGAGCAGTACTTC. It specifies CASSPTGDEQYF. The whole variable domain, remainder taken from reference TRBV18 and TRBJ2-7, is NAGVMQNPRHLVRRRGQEARLRCSPMKGHSHVYWYRQLPEEGLKFMVYLQKENIIDESGMPKERFSAEFPKEGPSILRIQQVVRGDSAAYFCASSPTGDEQYFGPGTRLTVT.

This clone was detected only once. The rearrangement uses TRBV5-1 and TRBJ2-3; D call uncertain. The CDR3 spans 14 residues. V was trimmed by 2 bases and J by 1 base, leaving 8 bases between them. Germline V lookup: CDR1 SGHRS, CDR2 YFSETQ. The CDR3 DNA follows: TGCGCCAGCAGCTTTGATTGGGGCACAGATACGCAGTATTTT. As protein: CASSFDWGTDTQYF. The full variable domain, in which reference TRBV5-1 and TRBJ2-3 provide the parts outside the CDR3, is KAGVTQTPRYLIKTRGQQVTLSCSPISGHRSVSWYQQTPGQGLQFLFEYFSETQRNKGNFPGRFSGRQFSNSRSEMNVSTLELGDSALYLCASSFDWGTDTQYFGPGTRLTVL.

The CDR3 sequence: CASSVGSSSYYEQYF. The CDR3 nucleotides read TGTGCCAGCAGCGTAGGGAGTTCATCATATTACGAGCAGTACTTC. The V call is TRBV9, the J call TRBJ2-7; unclear D gene. Germline assignment: CDR1 SGDLS and CDR2 YYNGEE. Trimming took off 0 bases at V and 4 bases at J, with 14 bases between the two ends. The CDR3 runs 15 residues.

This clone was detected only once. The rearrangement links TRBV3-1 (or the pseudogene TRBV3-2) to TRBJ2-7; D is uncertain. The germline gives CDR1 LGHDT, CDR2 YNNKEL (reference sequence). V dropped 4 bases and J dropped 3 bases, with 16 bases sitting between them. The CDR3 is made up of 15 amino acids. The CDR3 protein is CASSPRSPLLYEQYF. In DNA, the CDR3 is TGTGCCAGCAGCCCCCGGTCCCCTCTTCTCTACGAGCAGTACTTC.

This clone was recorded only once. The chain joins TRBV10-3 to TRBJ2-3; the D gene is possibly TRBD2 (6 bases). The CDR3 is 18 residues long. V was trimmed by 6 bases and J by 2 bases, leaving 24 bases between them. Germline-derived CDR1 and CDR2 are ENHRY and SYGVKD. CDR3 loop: CAIRGSLARAHITDTQYF. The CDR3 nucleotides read TGTGCCATCAGGGGTAGCCTAGCGAGGGCTCACATCACAGATACGCAGTATTTT.

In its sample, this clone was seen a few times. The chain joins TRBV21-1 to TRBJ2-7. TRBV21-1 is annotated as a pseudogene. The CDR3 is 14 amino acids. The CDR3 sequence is CASSSGTASYEQYF. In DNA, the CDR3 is TGTGCCAGCAGCTCCGGAACCGCCTCCTACGAGCAGTACTTC.

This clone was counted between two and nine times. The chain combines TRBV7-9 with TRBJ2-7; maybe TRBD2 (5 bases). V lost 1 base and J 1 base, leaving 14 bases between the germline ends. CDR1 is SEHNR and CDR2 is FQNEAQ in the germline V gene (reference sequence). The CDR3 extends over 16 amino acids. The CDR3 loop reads CASSLGRRGESYEQYF. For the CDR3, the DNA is TGTGCCAGCAGCTTAGGGCGACGGGGTGAATCCTACGAGCAGTACTTC.

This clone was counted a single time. In DNA, the CDR3 is TGTGCCAGCAGCTCGCGTAGGACCAACAATGAGCAGTTCTTC. Its translation: CASSSRRTNNEQFF. The genes are TRBV3-1 (or the pseudogene TRBV3-2) and TRBJ2-1; no reliable D call. CDR3 length: 14 amino acids. V was cut by 5 bases and J by 5 bases, with 13 bases left in between. CDR1 is LGHDT and CDR2 is YNNKEL in the germline V gene (reference sequence).

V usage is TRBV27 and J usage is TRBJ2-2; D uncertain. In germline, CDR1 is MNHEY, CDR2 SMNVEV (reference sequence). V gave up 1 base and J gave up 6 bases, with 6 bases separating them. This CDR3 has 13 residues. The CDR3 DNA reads TGTGCCAGCAGTTTATTCCGGGCCGGGGAGCTGTTTTTT. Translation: CASSLFRAGELFF.

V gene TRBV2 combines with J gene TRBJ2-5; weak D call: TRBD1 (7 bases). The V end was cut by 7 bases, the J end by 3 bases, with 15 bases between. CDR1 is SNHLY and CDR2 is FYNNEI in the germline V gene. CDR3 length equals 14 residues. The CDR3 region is CASMRQGGEETQYF. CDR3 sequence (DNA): TGTGCCAGCATGCGACAGGGCGGGGAAGAGACCCAGTACTTC.

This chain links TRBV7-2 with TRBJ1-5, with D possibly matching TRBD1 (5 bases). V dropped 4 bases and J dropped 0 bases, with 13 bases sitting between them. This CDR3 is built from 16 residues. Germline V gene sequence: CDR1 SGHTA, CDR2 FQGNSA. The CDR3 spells CASSSGWRGSNQPQHF. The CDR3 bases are TGTGCCAGCAGCTCGGGTTGGAGGGGTAGCAATCAGCCCCAGCATTTT. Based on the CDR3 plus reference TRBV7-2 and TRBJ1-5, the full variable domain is GAGVSQSPSNKVTEKGKDVELRCDPISGHTALYWYRQSLGQGLEFLIYFQGNSAPDKSGLPSDRFSAERTGGSVSTLTIQRTQQEDSAVYLCASSSGWRGSNQPQHFGDGTRLSIL.

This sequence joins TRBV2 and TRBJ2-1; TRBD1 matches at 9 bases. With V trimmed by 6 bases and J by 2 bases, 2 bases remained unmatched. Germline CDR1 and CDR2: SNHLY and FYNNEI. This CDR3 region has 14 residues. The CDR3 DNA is TGTGCCAGCAGCGGGACAGGGCCCTACAATGAGCAGTTCTTC. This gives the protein CASSGTGPYNEQFF. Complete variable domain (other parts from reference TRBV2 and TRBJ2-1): EPEVTQTPSHQVTQMGQEVILRCVPISNHLYFYWYRQILGQKVEFLVSFYNNEISEKSEIFDDQFSVERPDGSNFTLKIRSTKLEDSAMYFCASSGTGPYNEQFFGPGTRLTVL.

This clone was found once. Written as DNA, the CDR3 is TGCGCCAGCAGCTTAGGGGGGCGCACAGATACGCAGTATTTT. Amino acid sequence: CASSLGGRTDTQYF. The genes are TRBV5-1 and TRBJ2-3, with D perhaps assigned TRBD1 or TRBD2 (6 bases each). This CDR3 comprises 14 residues. Per the germline V gene, CDR1 is SGHRS and CDR2 is YFSETQ. The V and J ends lost 2 bases and 1 base respectively, with 8 bases between them.

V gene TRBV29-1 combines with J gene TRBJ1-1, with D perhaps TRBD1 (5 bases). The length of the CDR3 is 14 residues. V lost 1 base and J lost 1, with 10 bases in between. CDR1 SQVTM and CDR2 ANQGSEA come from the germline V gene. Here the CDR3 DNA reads TGCAGCGTTGAAGCCGGGACGGCGAACACTGAAGCTTTCTTT. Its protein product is CSVEAGTANTEAFF.

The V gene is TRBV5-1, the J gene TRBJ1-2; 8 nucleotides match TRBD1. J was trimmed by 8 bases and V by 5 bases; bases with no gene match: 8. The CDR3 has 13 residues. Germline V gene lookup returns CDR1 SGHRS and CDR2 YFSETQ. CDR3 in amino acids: CASRPGQDGGYTF. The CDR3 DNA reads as TGCGCCAGCAGACCGGGACAGGATGGGGGCTACACCTTC. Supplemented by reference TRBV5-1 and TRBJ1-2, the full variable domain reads KAGVTQTPRYLIKTRGQQVTLSCSPISGHRSVSWYQQTPGQGLQFLFEYFSETQRNKGNFPGRFSGRQFSNSRSEMNVSTLELGDSALYLCASRPGQDGGYTFGSGTRLTVV.

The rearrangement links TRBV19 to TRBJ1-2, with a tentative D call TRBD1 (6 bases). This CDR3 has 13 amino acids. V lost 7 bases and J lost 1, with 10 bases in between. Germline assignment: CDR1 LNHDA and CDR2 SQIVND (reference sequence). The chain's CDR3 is CASTGAINYGYTF. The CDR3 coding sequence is TGTGCCAGTACAGGGGCAATTAACTATGGCTACACCTTC.

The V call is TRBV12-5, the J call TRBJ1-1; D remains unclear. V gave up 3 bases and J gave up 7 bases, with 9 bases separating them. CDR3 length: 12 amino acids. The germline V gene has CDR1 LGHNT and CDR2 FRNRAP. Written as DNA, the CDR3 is TGTGCTAGTGGTTTCGGCGGAATTGAAGCTTTCTTT. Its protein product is CASGFGGIEAFF.

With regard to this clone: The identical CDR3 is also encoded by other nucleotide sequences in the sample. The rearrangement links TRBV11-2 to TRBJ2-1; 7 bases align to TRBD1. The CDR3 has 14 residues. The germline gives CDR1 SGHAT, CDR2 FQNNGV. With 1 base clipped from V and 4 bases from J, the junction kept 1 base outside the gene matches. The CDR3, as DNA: TGTGCCAGCAGCTTAGTCAGGGGGTACAATGAGCAGTTCTTC. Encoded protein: CASSLVRGYNEQFF.

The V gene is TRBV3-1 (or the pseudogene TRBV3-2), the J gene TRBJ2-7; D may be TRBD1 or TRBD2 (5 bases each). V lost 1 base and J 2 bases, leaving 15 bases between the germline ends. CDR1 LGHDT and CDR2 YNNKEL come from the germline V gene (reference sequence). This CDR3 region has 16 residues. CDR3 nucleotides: TGTGCCAGCAGCCAAGCTGGGGGTATAATACCCTACGAGCAGTACTTC. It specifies CASSQAGGIIPYEQYF.

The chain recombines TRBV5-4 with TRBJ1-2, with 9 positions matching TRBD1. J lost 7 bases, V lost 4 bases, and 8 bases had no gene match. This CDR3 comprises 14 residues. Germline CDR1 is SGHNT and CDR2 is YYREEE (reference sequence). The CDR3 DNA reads TGTGCCAGCAGCCCGACAGGGGGAGGAGGTGGCTACACCTTC. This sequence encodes CASSPTGGGGGYTF. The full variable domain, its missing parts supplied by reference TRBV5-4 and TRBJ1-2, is ETGVTQSPTHLIKTRGQQVTLRCSSQSGHNTVSWYQQALGQGPQFIFQYYREEENGRGNFPPRFSGLQFPNYSSELNVNALELDDSALYLCASSPTGGGGGYTFGSGTRLTVV.

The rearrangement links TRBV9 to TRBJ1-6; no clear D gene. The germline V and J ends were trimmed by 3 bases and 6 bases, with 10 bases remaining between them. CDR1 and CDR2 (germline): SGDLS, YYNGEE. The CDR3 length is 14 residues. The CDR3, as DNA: TGTGCCAGCAGCGGCGGACTGTTTAATTCACCCCTCCACTTT. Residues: CASSGGLFNSPLHF.

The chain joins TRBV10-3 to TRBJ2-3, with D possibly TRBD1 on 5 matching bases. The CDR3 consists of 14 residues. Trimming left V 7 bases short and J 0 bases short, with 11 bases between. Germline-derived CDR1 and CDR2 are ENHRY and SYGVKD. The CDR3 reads CAITPGNSTDTQYF. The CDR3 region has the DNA TGTGCCATCACCCCAGGGAATAGCACAGATACGCAGTATTTT.

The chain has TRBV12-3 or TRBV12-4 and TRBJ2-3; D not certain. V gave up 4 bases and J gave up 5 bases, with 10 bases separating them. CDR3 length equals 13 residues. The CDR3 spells CASSSQARDTQYF. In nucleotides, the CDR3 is TGTGCCAGCAGTTCCCAAGCTCGAGATACGCAGTATTTT.